Listed below are T cell receptor beta chains from one sample, sequenced in a study of blood T cell repertoires in COVID-19. The assay was immunoSEQ multiplex PCR, and TCRdb's table has in-frame clones only and misses some. The sample has fewer than 250,000 clones, over 80% seen once. Input material: peripheral blood. The receptor source for this set is a human donor in a cohort sampled during active COVID-19. CDR3s leave out the opening cysteine and the closing phenylalanine or tryptophan. Fields, in order: J gene, V gene, CDR3 protein.

TRBJ1-3	TRBV5-6	ASSFKGFRGTGNTIY
TRBJ2-2	TRBV19	ASSMYGELF
TRBJ1-1	TRBV5-1	ASSLGQENTEAF
TRBJ1-1	TRBV30	AWSPGQGSTEAF
TRBJ1-1	TRBV30	AWGQGRGGTEAF
TRBJ1-2	TRBV12-3/TRBV12-4	ASSLQENYGYT
TRBJ2-5	TRBV29-1	SVDEGAIGETQY
TRBJ1-1	TRBV5-1	ASSTQGNTEAF
TRBJ2-3	TRBV24-1	ATSDLGQILSTDTQY
TRBJ1-5	TRBV3-1/TRBV3-2	ASSQAPDRADQPQH
TRBJ2-7	TRBV5-1	ASSKGQGASYEQY
TRBJ2-3	TRBV7-2	ASIESASTDTQY
TRBJ1-4	TRBV10-1	ASSEGGTVGEKLF
TRBJ2-5	TRBV6-5	ASMLGRGGTQY
TRBJ1-1	TRBV3-1/TRBV3-2	ASSQGPVSAF
TRBJ2-7	TRBV19	ASSSHRAGGSYEQY
TRBJ1-5	TRBV7-2	ASSLEGVSNQPQH
TRBJ1-3	TRBV11-3	ASSLGGVNSGNTIY
TRBJ2-5	TRBV29-1	SVWTAQETQY
TRBJ2-2	TRBV11-1	ASSLVEGTGELF
TRBJ2-3	TRBV7-2	ASSQQSTDTQY
TRBJ1-2	TRBV5-1	ASSLVGQGSGYT
TRBJ1-6	TRBV5-1	ASSFMTQDNSPLH
TRBJ2-4	TRBV19	ASSDRENIQY
TRBJ2-2	TRBV2	ASGEVSNTGELF
TRBJ2-1	TRBV9	ASSSSGGSYNEQF